This TCR beta chain was documented in a study of early T cells in non-severe SARS-CoV-2 infection. Study details: The sequenced material was bulk RNA from unsorted whole blood, and its chains were unpaired.

V was pared by 5 bases and J by 1 base, with 4 bases of the junction left unmatched. This CDR3 is built from 13 residues. Germline CDR1 is SQVTM and CDR2 is ANQGSEA. This clonotype was detected many times. Its target is unknown. Unique molecular identifiers tagged individual cDNA molecules. Each CDR3 protein is one row after TCRdb ran MiXCR on the 5' RACE reads. The sample consists of about 77,000 distinct CDR3 sequences, roughly 16% of them appearing once. Study-level points and caveats: VDJdb matching favored anti-spike CD8 responses, missing private and CD4 specificities.

This rearrangement joins TRBV29-1 to TRBJ1-1, with TRBD1 matching 7 bases. The sequenced sample was whole blood. This clonotype originated in an adult who was a healthcare worker with PCR-confirmed SARS-CoV-2 infection or an uninfected control (not recorded which). DNA of the CDR3: TGCAGCGTTCATCGGGACAGGAACACTGAAGCTTTCTTT. It yields the protein CSVHRDRNTEAFF.